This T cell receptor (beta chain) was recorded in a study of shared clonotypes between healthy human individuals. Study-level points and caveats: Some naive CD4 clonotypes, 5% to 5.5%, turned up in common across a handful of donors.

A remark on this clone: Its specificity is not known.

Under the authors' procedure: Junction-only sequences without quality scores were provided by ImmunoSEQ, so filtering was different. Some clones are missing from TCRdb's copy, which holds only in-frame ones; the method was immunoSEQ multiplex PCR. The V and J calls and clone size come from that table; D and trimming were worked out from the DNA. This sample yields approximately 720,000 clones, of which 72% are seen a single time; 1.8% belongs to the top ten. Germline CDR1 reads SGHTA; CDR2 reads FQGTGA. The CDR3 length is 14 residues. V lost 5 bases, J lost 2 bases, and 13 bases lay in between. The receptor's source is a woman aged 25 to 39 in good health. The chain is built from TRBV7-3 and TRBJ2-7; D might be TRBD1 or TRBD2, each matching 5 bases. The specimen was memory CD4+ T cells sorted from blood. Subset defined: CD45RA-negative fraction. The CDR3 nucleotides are TGTGCCAGCAGCCTGGGACCCGGGGCCTACGAGCAGTACTTC. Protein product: CASSLGPGAYEQYF.